Presented here are 9 T cell receptor beta chains from one specimen sequenced in a study of blood T cell repertoires in COVID-19. Libraries were prepared by immunoSEQ multiplex PCR; TCRdb keeps only in-frame clonotypes and omits some of them. The sample includes under 300,000 clones, approximately 90% of them seen just once. The material sequenced was PBMCs or T cells enriched from blood (not recorded which). The receptors shown here come from a woman aged 55-75 years in a cohort exposed to, infected with or recovered from COVID-19 (not recorded which).

This chain uses TRBV7-2 with TRBJ2-5, with D hard to call. CDR1 is SGHTA, CDR2 FQGNSA, per germline. V was pared by 2 bases and J by 2 bases, with 6 bases between. This CDR3 spans 13 amino acids. DNA for the CDR3: TGTGCCAGCAGCTTATCCTTTCAAGAGACCCAGTACTTC. Its protein is CASSLSFQETQYF.

This clone has just one count. The chain has TRBV5-4 and TRBJ2-3, with 8 bases that match TRBD2. CDR1 is SGHNT, CDR2 YYREEE, per germline (reference sequence). The CDR3 totals 14 residues. V was pared by 3 bases and J by 4 bases, with 4 bases of the junction left unmatched. CDR3 coding DNA: TGTGCCAGCAGCTCGGGACTAGATTCAGATACGCAGTATTTT. This translates into CASSSGLDSDTQYF.

This chain connects TRBV24-1 to TRBJ2-6; the match to TRBD1 covers 9 bases. CDR1 and CDR2 from the germline V gene are KGHDR and SFDVKD. The CDR3 runs to 18 residues. V shed 10 bases, J shed 0 bases, and the junction held 12 bases outside the gene matches. For the CDR3, the DNA is TGTGCCACACAGGGCAGGGACAGGGTCTTCTCTGGGGCCAACGTCCTGACTTTC. It codes for CATQGRDRVFSGANVLTF.

This clone was seen a single time. DNA for the CDR3: TGCGCCAGCAGCCAAGTTCCAGGAGGGGGCGCTCACTACACCTTC. Translating it yields CASSQVPGGGAHYTF. V gene TRBV4-1 combines with J gene TRBJ1-2, with 7 bases aligning to TRBD1. The V segment lost 1 base and the J segment 10 bases; nucleotides outside the gene matches: 12. CDR3 length: 15 amino acids. The germline gives CDR1 MGHRA, CDR2 YSYEKL.

The J gene is TRBJ2-7, the V gene TRBV3-1 (or the pseudogene TRBV3-2); D call uncertain. The CDR3 is 12 amino acids. V was cut by 1 base and J by 5 bases, with 6 bases left in between. The germline gives CDR1 LGHDT, CDR2 YNNKEL (reference sequence). The CDR3 loop reads CASSQAENEQYF. CDR3 DNA: TGTGCCAGCAGCCAAGCCGAGAACGAGCAGTACTTC.

The chain is built from TRBV3-1 (or the pseudogene TRBV3-2) and TRBJ1-6; 8 bases map to TRBD1. Germline lookup yields CDR1 LGHDT and CDR2 YNNKEL (reference sequence). V lost 1 base to trimming and J lost 1 base; unmatched junction nucleotides: 0. There are 16 residues in the CDR3. CDR3 bases: TGTGCCAGCAGCCAAGGACAGGGGTCCTATAATTCACCCCTCCACTTT. Translating gives CASSQGQGSYNSPLHF.

The genes are TRBV6-7 and TRBJ1-5; TRBD1 aligns across 7 bases. TRBV6-7 is placed among ORFs of uncertain function. The CDR3 has 14 amino acids. Unmatched junction bases numbered 5, after V lost 9 bases and J lost 0 bases. The CDR3 DNA sequence: TGTGCCAGTTGCGGGACAGCTAGCAATCAGCCCCAGCATTTT. Amino acid sequence: CASCGTASNQPQHF.

The chain has TRBV6-5 and TRBJ2-7, with TRBD1 as a possible D gene (6 bases). Germline assignment: CDR1 MNHEY and CDR2 SVGAGI. V was trimmed by 5 bases and J by 0 bases, leaving 11 bases between them. The CDR3 covers 14 residues. The chain's CDR3 is CASSKGHPSYEQYF. As DNA, the CDR3 is TGTGCCAGCAGTAAGGGACACCCCTCCTACGAGCAGTACTTC.

This chain connects TRBV5-1 to TRBJ1-2; no firm D call. Trimming left V 3 bases short and J 2 bases short, with 8 bases between. The CDR3 is made up of 13 amino acids. From germline, CDR1 is SGHRS and CDR2 YFSETQ. The CDR3 here is CASSYTGNYGYTF. CDR3 coding DNA: TGCGCCAGCAGCTACACGGGGAACTATGGCTACACCTTC.